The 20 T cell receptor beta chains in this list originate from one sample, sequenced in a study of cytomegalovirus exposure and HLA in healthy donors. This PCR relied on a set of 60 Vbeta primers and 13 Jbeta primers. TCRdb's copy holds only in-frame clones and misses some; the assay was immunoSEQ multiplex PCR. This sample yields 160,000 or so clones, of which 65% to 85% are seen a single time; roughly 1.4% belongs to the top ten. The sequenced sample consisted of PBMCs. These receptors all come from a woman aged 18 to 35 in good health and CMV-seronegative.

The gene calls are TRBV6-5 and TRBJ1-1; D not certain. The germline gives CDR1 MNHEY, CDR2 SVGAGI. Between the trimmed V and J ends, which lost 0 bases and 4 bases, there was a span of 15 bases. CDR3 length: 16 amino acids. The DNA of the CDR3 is TGTGCCAGCAGTTACTCGAGAAGCCAGACGGGCACTGAAGCTTTCTTT. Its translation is CASSYSRSQTGTEAFF.

The CDR3 DNA reads TGTGCCAGTCGGACTGCTGGAAACACCATATATTTT. This sequence encodes CASRTAGNTIYF. The chain couples TRBV25-1 to TRBJ1-3; no firm D call. The germline V gene has CDR1 MGHDK and CDR2 SYGVNS. The ends were cut back, 9 bases at V and 2 bases at J, with 8 bases in the middle. The CDR3 runs to 12 residues.

CDR3 protein: CASSLDRQGTEAFF. The CDR3 DNA is TGTGCCAGCAGCTTGGACAGACAAGGCACTGAAGCTTTCTTT. The chain carries TRBV11-2 and TRBJ1-1; TRBD1 might be the D (6 bases). CDR3 length: 14 amino acids. V was cut by 3 bases and J by 4 bases, with 12 bases left in between. CDR1 is SGHAT and CDR2 is FQNNGV in the germline V gene. Filled out from reference TRBV11-2 and TRBJ1-1, the complete variable domain reads EAGVAQSPRYKIIEKRQSVAFWCNPISGHATLYWYQQILGQGPKLLIQFQNNGVVDDSQLPKDRFSAERLKGVDSTLKIQPAKLEDSAVYLCASSLDRQGTEAFFGQGTRLTVV.

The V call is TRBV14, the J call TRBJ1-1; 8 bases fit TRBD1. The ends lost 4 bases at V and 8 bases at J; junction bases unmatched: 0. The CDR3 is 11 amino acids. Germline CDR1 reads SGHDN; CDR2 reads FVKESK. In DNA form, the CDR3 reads TGTGCCAGCAGCCGGGACAGGGAAGCTTTCTTT. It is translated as CASSRDREAFF.

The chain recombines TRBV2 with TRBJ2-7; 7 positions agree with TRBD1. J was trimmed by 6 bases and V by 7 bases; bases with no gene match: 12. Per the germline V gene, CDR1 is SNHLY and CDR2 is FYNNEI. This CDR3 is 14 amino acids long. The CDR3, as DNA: TGTGCCAGCATTCTATCGGGGACAGCACGCGAGCAGTACTTC. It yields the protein CASILSGTAREQYF.

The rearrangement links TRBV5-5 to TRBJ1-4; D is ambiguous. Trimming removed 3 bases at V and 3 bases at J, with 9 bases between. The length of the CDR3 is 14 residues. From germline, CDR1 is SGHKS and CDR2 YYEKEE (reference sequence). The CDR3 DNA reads TGTGCCAGCAGCTCAGGCTTCGCTAATGAAAAACTGTTTTTT. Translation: CASSSGFANEKLFF.

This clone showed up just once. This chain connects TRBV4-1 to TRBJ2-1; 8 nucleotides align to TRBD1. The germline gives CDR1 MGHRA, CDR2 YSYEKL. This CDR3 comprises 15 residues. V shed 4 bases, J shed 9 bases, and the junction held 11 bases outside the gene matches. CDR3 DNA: TGCGCCAGCAGCCTATTTTCCACAGGGGGAGGTGAGCAGTTCTTC. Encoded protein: CASSLFSTGGGEQFF.

The CDR3 loop is CASSRPGQGRNEQFF. CDR3 in DNA: TGCGCCAGCAGCCGACCGGGACAGGGGAGAAATGAGCAGTTCTTC. The V gene is TRBV4-1, the J gene TRBJ2-1; 10 bases are a match to TRBD1. Trimming removed 4 bases from V and 7 bases from J; junction bases left unmatched: 7. The CDR3 is made up of 15 amino acids. Per the germline V gene, CDR1 is MGHRA and CDR2 is YSYEKL.

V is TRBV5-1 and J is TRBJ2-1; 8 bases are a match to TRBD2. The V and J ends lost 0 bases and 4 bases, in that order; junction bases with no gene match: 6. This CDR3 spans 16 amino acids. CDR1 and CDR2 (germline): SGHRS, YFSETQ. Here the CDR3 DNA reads TGCGCCAGCAGCTTGGAGGCTACTAGCGGTTACAATGAGCAGTTCTTC. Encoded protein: CASSLEATSGYNEQFF. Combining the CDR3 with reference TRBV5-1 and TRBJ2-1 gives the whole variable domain KAGVTQTPRYLIKTRGQQVTLSCSPISGHRSVSWYQQTPGQGLQFLFEYFSETQRNKGNFPGRFSGRQFSNSRSEMNVSTLELGDSALYLCASSLEATSGYNEQFFGPGTRLTVL.

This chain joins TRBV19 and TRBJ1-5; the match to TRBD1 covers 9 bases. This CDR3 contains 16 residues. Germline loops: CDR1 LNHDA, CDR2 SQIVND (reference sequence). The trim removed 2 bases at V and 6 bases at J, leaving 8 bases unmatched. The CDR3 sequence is CASSILDRGMGQPQHF. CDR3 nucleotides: TGTGCCAGTAGTATATTGGACAGGGGAATGGGTCAGCCCCAGCATTTT.

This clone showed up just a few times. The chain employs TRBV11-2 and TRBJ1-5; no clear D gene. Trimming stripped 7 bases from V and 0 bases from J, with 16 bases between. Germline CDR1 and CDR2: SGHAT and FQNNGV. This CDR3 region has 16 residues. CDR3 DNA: TGTGCCAGCAATTCCGAAACCTATTATAGCAATCAGCCCCAGCATTTT. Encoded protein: CASNSETYYSNQPQHF.

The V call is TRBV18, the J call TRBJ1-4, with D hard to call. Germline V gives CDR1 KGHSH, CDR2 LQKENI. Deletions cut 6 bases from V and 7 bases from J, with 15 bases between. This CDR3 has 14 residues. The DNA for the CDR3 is TGTGCCAGCTCCCAGGACTATTTCTCTGAAAAACTGTTTTTT. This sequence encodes CASSQDYFSEKLFF.

The CDR3 reads CAISGTGGEAFF. In DNA form, the CDR3 reads TGTGCCATCAGTGGGACAGGGGGTGAAGCTTTCTTT. The chain couples TRBV10-3 to TRBJ1-1, with TRBD1 matching 10 bases. V lost 4 bases and J lost 7; bases outside the gene matches: 0. There are 12 residues in the CDR3. Germline V gene data show CDR1 as ENHRY and CDR2 as SYGVKD.

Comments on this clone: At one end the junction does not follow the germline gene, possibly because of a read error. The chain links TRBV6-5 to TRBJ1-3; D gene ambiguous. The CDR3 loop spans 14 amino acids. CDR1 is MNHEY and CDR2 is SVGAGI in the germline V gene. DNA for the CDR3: TGTGCCAGCGGTTACTCCCGGCAGCGGAACACCATATATTTT. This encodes CASGYSRQRNTIYF.

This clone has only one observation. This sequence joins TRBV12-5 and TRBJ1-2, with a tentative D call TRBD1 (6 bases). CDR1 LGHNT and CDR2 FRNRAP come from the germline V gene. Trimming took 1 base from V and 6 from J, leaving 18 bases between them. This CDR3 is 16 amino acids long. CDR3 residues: CASGLGASGGLDGYTF. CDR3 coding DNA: TGTGCTAGTGGTTTGGGAGCCTCGGGGGGCTTAGATGGCTACACCTTC.

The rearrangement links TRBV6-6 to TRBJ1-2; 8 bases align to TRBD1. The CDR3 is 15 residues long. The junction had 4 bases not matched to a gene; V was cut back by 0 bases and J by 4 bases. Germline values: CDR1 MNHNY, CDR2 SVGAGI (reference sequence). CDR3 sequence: CASSYSQGARYGYTF. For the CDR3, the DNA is TGTGCCAGCAGTTACTCGCAGGGGGCCCGCTATGGCTACACCTTC.

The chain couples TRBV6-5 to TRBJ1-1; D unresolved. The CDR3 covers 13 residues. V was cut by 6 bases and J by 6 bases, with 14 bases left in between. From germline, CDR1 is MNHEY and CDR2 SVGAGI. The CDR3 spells CASSLLRGAEAFF. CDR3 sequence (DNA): TGTGCCAGCAGCCTTCTGCGGGGAGCTGAAGCTTTCTTT.

CDR3 nucleotide sequence: TGTGCCAGCGGAGCCAGACGTCATCGTGGCTACACCTTC. This sequence encodes CASGARRHRGYTF. The chain links TRBV6-5 to TRBJ1-2, with D unclear. V lost 8 bases to trimming and J lost 7 bases, with 17 bases between them. The CDR3 length is 13 residues. Germline V gene sequence: CDR1 MNHEY, CDR2 SVGAGI.

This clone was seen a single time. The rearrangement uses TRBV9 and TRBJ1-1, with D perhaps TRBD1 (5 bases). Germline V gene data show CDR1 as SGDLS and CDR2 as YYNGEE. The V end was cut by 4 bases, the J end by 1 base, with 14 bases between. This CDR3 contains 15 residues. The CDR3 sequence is CASSIDQGRNTEAFF. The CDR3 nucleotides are TGTGCCAGCAGCATCGATCAGGGAAGGAACACTGAAGCTTTCTTT.

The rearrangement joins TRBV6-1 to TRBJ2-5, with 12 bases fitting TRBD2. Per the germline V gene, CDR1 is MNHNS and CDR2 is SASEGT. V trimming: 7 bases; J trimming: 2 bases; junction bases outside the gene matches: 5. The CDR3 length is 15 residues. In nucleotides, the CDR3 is TGTGCCAGCAACCGACTAGCGGGGGAACAAGAGACCCAGTACTTC. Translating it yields CASNRLAGEQETQYF.